The clone carrying this TCR beta chain was observed a few times. No antigen is known for it. A read error may be the cause here, since a much bigger clone is one base away. CDR1 is MNHEY, CDR2 SVGEGT, per germline. The CDR3 length is 14 residues. V lost 6 bases, J lost 1 base, and 2 bases stayed unmatched. This record comes from a study of blood T cells in healthy people across ages. General study points: Estimates based on one million T cells were treated as lower bounds.

PCR was performed a second time for about 7 to 11 cycles using a sample-barcoded 5' primer and a J-beta primer mix. Template switching added a 12-random-nucleotide identifier to every cDNA molecule. No fewer than 3 million CDR3-containing paired-end reads came from each sample. A single record per CDR3 protein comes from TCRdb applying MiXCR to the 5' RACE reads. The sample includes hundreds of thousands of distinct CDR3 sequences, about 34% seen only once; the top ten take approximately 15%. Sequences were obtained from blood. The sequence was obtained from a woman aged 80 or over in good health. The rearrangement links TRBV6-2 or TRBV6-3 to TRBJ2-2; 7 bases are shared with TRBD1. CDR3: CASRQGLNTGELFF. In DNA form, the CDR3 reads TGTGCCAGCAGACAGGGGCTGAACACCGGGGAGCTGTTTTTT.